Listed below are T cell receptor beta chains from one sample, sequenced in a study of T-cell memory formation after mild COVID-19. One entry per CDR3 protein, called by TCRdb with MiXCR from the 5' RACE reads. This sample has a few hundred thousand distinct CDR3 sequences; around 24% occur once, and the top ten carry 8.8%. Sequenced material: PBMCs or a T cell subset sorted from them (not recorded which). These receptors all stem from an adult woman who had mild COVID-19 (a few samples of this study predate the infection). Cell type and time point are not known. CDR3s include the opening cysteine and the closing phenylalanine or tryptophan. The order of the fields is J gene, D gene, V gene, clone size, CDR3 protein, CDR3 DNA. The D gene is left open where the match is weak. A row's size may be missing; if present it is once, few, many or a size class.

TRBJ2-7,TRBD2,TRBV29-1,-,CSVELAATYEQYF,TGCAGCGTTGAGCTAGCGGCGACCTACGAGCAGTACTTC
TRBJ2-3,TRBD2,TRBV5-1,few,CASSLEASGRTDTQYF,TGCGCCAGCAGCTTGGAGGCCAGCGGGAGAACAGATACGCAGTATTTT
TRBJ2-7,-,TRBV7-8,few,CASSRQLFYEQYF,TGTGCCAGCAGCCGACAATTGTTCTACGAGCAGTACTTC
TRBJ1-5,TRBD1,TRBV15,-,CATSRVTGRGVGNQPQHF,TGTGCCACCAGCAGAGTGACAGGGAGGGGGGTAGGCAATCAGCCCCAGCATTTT
TRBJ1-6,TRBD1,TRBV12-3/TRBV12-4,once,CASSLAGGRSPLHF,TGTGCCAGCAGTTTGGCAGGGGGGAGGTCACCCCTCCACTTT
TRBJ2-3,TRBD1,TRBV27,-,CASSWQGAPDTQYF,TGTGCCAGCAGTTGGCAGGGGGCTCCAGATACGCAGTATTTT
TRBJ1-5,-,TRBV27,-,CASSLSGSRGPQHF,TGTGCCAGCAGTTTATCGGGAAGTAGAGGACCCCAGCATTTT
TRBJ2-2,-,TRBV28,-,CASSLPHGNTGELFF,TGTGCCAGCAGTTTACCCCACGGCAACACCGGGGAGCTGTTTTTT
TRBJ2-2,TRBD1,TRBV5-1,few,CASSLDGTGNTGELFF,TGCGCCAGCAGCTTGGATGGGACAGGGAACACCGGGGAGCTGTTTTTT
TRBJ2-3,-,TRBV3-1,-,CASSQDLARPSDTQYF,TGTGCCAGCAGCCAAGATCTAGCACGTCCCTCAGATACGCAGTATTTT
TRBJ2-1,TRBD2,TRBV5-1,few,CASSLGASGAHEQFF,TGCGCCAGCAGCTTGGGGGCTAGCGGGGCGCATGAGCAGTTCTTC
TRBJ1-2,TRBD1,TRBV2,-,CASKTGGYGYTF,TGTGCCAGCAAGACAGGGGGCTATGGCTACACCTTC
TRBJ2-2,TRBD2,TRBV4-1,few,CASSQGGLAGTGELFF,TGCGCCAGCAGCCAGGGAGGACTAGCGGGGACCGGGGAGCTGTTTTTT
TRBJ1-5,-,TRBV21-1,-,CASSKGNGTDPSNQPQHF,TGTGCCAGCAGCAAAGGAAATGGAACAGACCCTAGCAATCAGCCCCAGCATTTT
TRBJ2-7,-,TRBV4-2,-,CASSPLGSHYEQYF,TGTGCCAGCAGCCCGCTCGGGAGTCACTACGAGCAGTACTTC
TRBJ2-3,TRBD2,TRBV7-2,-,CASSLGTSALGDTQYF,TGTGCCAGCAGCTTAGGAACTAGCGCTTTAGGAGATACGCAGTATTTT
TRBJ2-7,-,TRBV7-2,-,CASSFGQLYEQYF,TGTGCCAGCAGCTTCGGACAGCTTTACGAGCAGTACTTC
TRBJ1-1,-,TRBV7-9,few,CASSSRGSAEAFF,TGTGCCAGCAGCTCCCGGGGTAGCGCTGAAGCTTTCTTT
TRBJ2-7,-,TRBV7-9,-,CASSVAGSYEQYF,TGTGCCAGCAGCGTCGCTGGATCTTACGAGCAGTACTTC
TRBJ1-6,-,TRBV5-1,-,CASSWGTGSNSPLHF,TGCGCCAGCAGCTGGGGAACAGGGAGTAATTCACCCCTCCACTTT
TRBJ2-3,TRBD2,TRBV20-1,-,CSATTRTSGRDTQYF,TGCAGTGCCACGACGCGTACTAGCGGGAGGGATACGCAGTATTTT
TRBJ2-7,-,TRBV14,-,CASSWGGRAYEQYF,TGTGCCAGCAGCTGGGGAGGCAGGGCCTACGAGCAGTACTTC
TRBJ2-3,TRBD2,TRBV12-3/TRBV12-4,few,CASGTSGGTDTQYF,TGTGCCAGCGGCACTAGCGGGGGCACAGATACGCAGTATTTT
TRBJ1-2,-,TRBV6-2/TRBV6-3,once,CASSYGTIYGYTF,TGTGCCAGCAGTTACGGGACAATCTATGGCTACACCTTC
TRBJ2-2,TRBD2,TRBV18,many,CASSPRSSGSAGELFF,TGTGCCAGCTCACCACGGTCTAGCGGGAGTGCCGGGGAGCTGTTTTTT
TRBJ1-1,-,TRBV3-1,-,CASNRSPNTEAFF,TGTGCCAGCAATAGGTCCCCGAACACTGAAGCTTTCTTT
TRBJ1-5,-,TRBV7-8,-,CASSLEGQTYSNQPQHF,TGTGCCAGCAGCTTAGAAGGACAGACATATAGCAATCAGCCCCAGCATTTT
TRBJ2-5,-,TRBV5-1,-,CASSLGATSRETQYF,TGCGCCAGCAGCTTGGGGGCTACATCTCGGGAGACCCAGTACTTC
TRBJ2-7,-,TRBV2,few,CATTASYEQYF,TGTGCCACGACAGCGTCCTACGAGCAGTACTTC
TRBJ2-3,TRBD2,TRBV6-2/TRBV6-3,-,CASTLYIAGADTQYF,TGTGCCAGCACACTTTACATCGCGGGAGCAGATACGCAGTATTTT
TRBJ2-1,-,TRBV6-6,many,CASSSLNEQFF,TGTGCCAGCAGCTCCCTAAATGAGCAGTTCTTC
TRBJ2-2,TRBD2,TRBV12-3/TRBV12-4,-,CASSRYSGTTNTVELFF,TGTGCCAGCAGCCGATACTCCGGGACTACGAACACCGTGGAGCTGTTTTTT
TRBJ1-1,TRBD1,TRBV18,-,CASSVDRGPVEAFF,TGTGCCAGCTCAGTGGACAGGGGGCCTGTTGAAGCTTTCTTT
TRBJ1-3,-,TRBV7-8,-,CASSPRNAGNTIYF,TGTGCCAGCAGCCCGCGGAATGCCGGAAACACCATATATTTT
TRBJ2-3,TRBD2,TRBV5-1,-,CASSLPSGGITDTQYF,TGCGCCAGCAGCTTGCCCAGCGGGGGGATCACAGATACGCAGTATTTT
TRBJ1-1,TRBD1,TRBV5-1,-,CASRVQGDLEAFF,TGCGCCAGCAGAGTTCAGGGGGATCTTGAAGCTTTCTTT
TRBJ2-7,TRBD2,TRBV4-3,-,CASSQIASGSNEQYF,TGCGCCAGCAGCCAAATCGCTAGCGGGAGTAACGAGCAGTACTTC
TRBJ2-1,TRBD2,TRBV6-2/TRBV6-3,few,CASSSGLAYNEQFF,TGTGCCAGCAGTTCGGGACTAGCGTACAATGAGCAGTTCTTC
TRBJ2-1,-,TRBV5-1,few,CASSAGQHNEQFF,TGCGCCAGCAGCGCGGGACAGCACAATGAGCAGTTCTTC
TRBJ2-7,TRBD1,TRBV10-3,few,CAISEGTVYEQYF,TGTGCCATCAGTGAGGGGACAGTCTACGAGCAGTACTTC
TRBJ2-3,TRBD2,TRBV7-6,-,CASSPVSAGGGTDTQYF,TGTGCCAGCAGCCCCGTGTCGGCGGGAGGTGGCACAGATACGCAGTATTTT
TRBJ1-5,-,TRBV12-3/TRBV12-4,-,CASSSGTNNQPQHF,TGTGCCAGCAGCTCAGGGACCAACAATCAGCCCCAGCATTTT
TRBJ2-2,-,TRBV7-2,-,CASSPMPAGELFF,TGTGCCAGCAGCCCAATGCCCGCCGGGGAGCTGTTTTTT
TRBJ1-1,-,TRBV4-2,-,CASSQDGRVAFF,TGTGCCAGCAGCCAAGATGGCAGGGTAGCTTTCTTT
TRBJ1-1,-,TRBV5-1,-,CASKIGRGMNTEAFF,TGCGCCAGCAAGATCGGCCGAGGCATGAACACTGAAGCTTTCTTT
TRBJ2-1,TRBD2,TRBV10-3,few,CAISELSGGAGPNTYEQFF,TGTGCCATCAGTGAGCTGTCCGGGGGGGCCGGACCCAATACCTATGAGCAGTTCTTC
TRBJ2-3,TRBD1,TRBV7-3,-,CASSSQGQGNGDTQYF,TGTGCCAGCAGCTCCCAGGGACAGGGTAATGGAGATACGCAGTATTTT
TRBJ2-1,-,TRBV11-3,-,CASSSLRDREQFF,TGTGCCAGCAGCTCCCTGCGGGACCGTGAGCAGTTCTTC
TRBJ1-5,TRBD1,TRBV18,-,CASSQTTGGNQPQHF,TGTGCCAGCTCACAGACGACAGGGGGCAATCAGCCCCAGCATTTT
TRBJ2-7,-,TRBV12-3/TRBV12-4,few,CASSLVPIAYEQYF,TGTGCCAGCAGTTTAGTACCCATAGCTTACGAGCAGTACTTC
TRBJ2-1,TRBD2,TRBV3-1,many,CASSQGAGGPYNEQFF,TGTGCCAGCAGCCAAGGAGCGGGGGGGCCCTACAATGAGCAGTTCTTC
TRBJ1-5,-,TRBV7-2,few,CASSLVFLQGLNQPQHF,TGTGCCAGCAGCTTAGTTTTTCTGCAGGGCCTGAATCAGCCCCAGCATTTT
TRBJ2-7,-,TRBV18,-,CASSPSGAAAYEQYF,TGTGCCAGCTCACCCTCAGGGGCCGCAGCCTACGAGCAGTACTTC
TRBJ2-4,-,TRBV6-2/TRBV6-3,few,CASSPSQHQLAKNIQYF,TGTGCCAGCAGTCCCTCGCAGCATCAACTAGCCAAAAACATTCAGTACTTC
TRBJ2-5,-,TRBV4-2,few,CASSPSHEGGYQETQYF,TGTGCCAGCAGCCCGTCTCATGAGGGGGGGTACCAAGAGACCCAGTACTTC